These 28 T cell receptor beta chains came from one sample sequenced in a study of tissue T cells after allogeneic stem cell transplantation. Clones were read by immunoSEQ multiplex PCR, and TCRdb kept only the in-frame ones, dropping some. Of tens of thousands of clones in the sample, approximately 77% are singletons; the top ten hold under 0.75%. The specimen sequenced was spleen. All receptors come from a female BALB/c mouse in good health. These mice share the MHC haplotype H2-d.

As for this clone: These gene names are mouse names. The observed sequence ends 1 residue before the CDR3 terminus, with the missing tail filled in from the germline J gene. This sequence joins TRBV5 and TRBJ1-1, with a weak D call TRBD1 (5 bases). Trimming stripped 0 bases from V and 4 bases from J, with 9 bases between. The CDR3 extends over 14 amino acids. CDR1 and CDR2 from the germline V gene are LGHNA and YNLKQL (reference sequence). CDR3 bases read: TGTGCCAGCAGCCAAGACAGGGAGGGCACAGAAGTCTTC. Translating it yields CASSQDREGTEVF. The full-length CDR3 reads as CASSQDREGTEVFF.

Concerning this clone: Gene names follow the mouse nomenclature. The CDR3 goes on 1 residue after the read ends, and that part is filled in from the germline J gene. This chain uses TRBV1 with TRBJ2-5, with 7 bases aligning to TRBD2. Germline V lookup: CDR1 NSQYPW, CDR2 LRSPGD (reference sequence). The V gene end was trimmed by 6 bases and the J gene end by 2 bases; junction bases not matched to a gene: 5. There are 14 residues in the CDR3. The CDR3: CTCRGWGVQDTQYF. The CDR3 DNA, read in part, is TGCACCTGCAGGGGATGGGGGGTCCAAGACACCCAGTAC.

Comments on this clone: Genes here carry mouse names. The CDR3 extends 1 residue past the end of the read, so its final part is completed from the germline J gene. J is TRBJ2-7 and V is TRBV31, with TRBD2 as a possible D gene (6 bases). Germline V CDR1 and CDR2: GKSSPN, SITVG. The CDR3 length is 10 residues. V was pared by 3 bases and J by 6 bases, with 6 bases between. The CDR3 reads CAWRLGEQYF. CDR3 DNA, as far as it was read: TGTGCCTGGAGACTGGGTGAACAGTAC.

In the case of this clone: Mouse gene names apply. Read sequence stops 1 residue before the CDR3 end, and the germline J gene provides the missing end. The chain employs TRBV19 and TRBJ1-3; D gene unclear. This CDR3 comprises 14 residues. Trimming shortened V by 3 bases and J by 0 bases, and 7 bases separated the two germline ends. Per the germline V gene, CDR1 is FNHDT and CDR2 is SITEND (reference sequence). CDR3 loop: CASSKTNSGNTLYF. CDR3 DNA (partial): TGTGCCAGCAGTAAGACAAATTCTGGAAATACGCTCTAT. Using reference TRBV19 and TRBJ1-3 for the parts outside the CDR3, the full variable domain is GGIITQTPKFLIGQEGQKLTLKCQQNFNHDTMYWYRQDSGKGLRLIYYSITENDLQKGDLSEGYDASREKKSSFSLTVTSAQKNEMAVFLCASSKTNSGNTLYFGEGSRLIVV.

A note on this clone: The genes are named according to mouse. The CDR3 end lies 1 residue beyond the end of the read and is filled in from the germline J gene. J is TRBJ2-1 and V is TRBV5, with 7 bases fitting TRBD1. V lost 4 bases and J lost 3; bases outside the gene matches: 0. Germline CDR1 and CDR2: LGHNA and YNLKQL (reference sequence). This CDR3 spans 13 amino acids. Here the CDR3 reads CASSRDSYAEQFF. CDR3 bases read: TGTGCCAGCAGCCGGGACAGCTATGCTGAGCAGTTC.

On this clone: Gene names are mouse gene names. From the germline J gene comes the end of the CDR3, since the read stops 1 residue before it. The V and J genes are TRBV4 and TRBJ1-3; TRBD1 might be the D (6 bases). The germline V gene encodes CDR1 LGHDT and CDR2 YNNKQL (reference sequence). This CDR3 comprises 15 residues. V lost 6 bases and J lost 2, with 14 bases in between. Incomplete CDR3 DNA: TGTGCCAGCAGGGGGGTTGGGGGCCCTGGAAATACGCTCTAT. It translates to CASRGVGGPGNTLY. The CDR3, in full, reads CASRGVGGPGNTLYF.

Details on this clone: Gene names are mouse gene names. The CDR3 end falls 1 residue outside the read, so it is completed with the germline J gene. The V gene is TRBV4, the J gene TRBJ1-2; the match to TRBD1 covers 7 bases. The CDR3 length is 14 residues. V dropped 4 bases and J dropped 0; count of bases not matched to a gene: 2. Per germline, CDR1 LGHDT and CDR2 YNNKQL (reference sequence). CDR3 bases read: TGTGCCAGCAGCTTAGGGACAGCAAACTCCGACTACACC. Its translation is CASSLGTANSDYT. The entire CDR3 protein reads CASSLGTANSDYTF.

In this sample, this clone turned up a few times. Mouse germline and gene names are used. With the read ending 1 residue before the CDR3 end, the germline J gene is used to fill in that end. The chain recombines TRBV13-2 with TRBJ1-2; 9 nucleotides agree with TRBD1. Per germline, CDR1 NNHNN and CDR2 SYGAGS (reference sequence). With V trimmed by 5 bases and J by 4 bases, 6 bases remained unmatched. The CDR3 loop spans 14 amino acids. This CDR3 reads CASGPGQGVSDYTF. The part of the CDR3 DNA that was read is TGTGCCAGCGGACCGGGACAGGGTGTCTCCGACTACACC.

Details on this clone: The gene names here belong to mouse. The read terminates 1 residue before the CDR3 end, so the remaining end is supplied by the germline J gene. The chain combines TRBV13-1 with TRBJ2-5; D is possibly TRBD1 (6 bases). V was cut by 3 bases and J by 2 bases, with 10 bases left in between. The germline V gene encodes CDR1 NSHNY and CDR2 SYGAGN. The CDR3 has 14 residues. Incomplete CDR3 DNA: TGTGCCAGCAGTGTCGGGACAATCCAAGACACCCAGTAC. Its translation: CASSVGTIQDTQY. In full, the CDR3 reads CASSVGTIQDTQYF.

This clone occurred once. Gene labels here are mouse ones. From the germline J gene comes the end of the CDR3, since the read stops 1 residue before it. The V and J genes are TRBV13-1 and TRBJ2-4; 9 nucleotides line up with TRBD2. Germline CDR1 NSHNY, CDR2 SYGAGN. J was trimmed by 3 bases and V by 2 bases; bases with no gene match: 1. CDR3 length: 14 residues. The CDR3 sequence: CASSDWGGQNTLYF. The CDR3 DNA, read in part, is TGTGCCAGCAGTGACTGGGGGGGGCAAAACACCTTGTAC.

On this clone: Germline and genes here are mouse. The read stops 1 residue short of the end of the CDR3; the missing end is completed from the germline J gene. The V call is TRBV19, the J call TRBJ2-4; TRBD2 matches 11 bases. The germline V gene encodes CDR1 FNHDT and CDR2 SITEND (reference sequence). The V and J ends lost 4 bases and 4 bases, in that order; junction bases with no gene match: 2. The CDR3 has 14 residues. CDR3 amino acids: CASSRDWGKNTLYF. Incomplete CDR3 DNA: TGTGCCAGCAGTCGGGACTGGGGGAAAAACACCTTGTAC. Variable domain in full (rest from reference TRBV19 and TRBJ2-4): GGIITQTPKFLIGQEGQKLTLKCQQNFNHDTMYWYRQDSGKGLRLIYYSITENDLQKGDLSEGYDASREKKSSFSLTVTSAQKNEMAVFLCASSRDWGKNTLYFGAGTRLSVL.

Comment on this clone: Gene names are mouse gene names. The read ends 1 residue before the CDR3 terminus; that terminus is restored from the germline J gene. J is TRBJ2-7 and V is TRBV15; 7 bases map to TRBD1. CDR3 size: 12 residues. The V segment lost 4 bases and the J segment 7 bases; nucleotides outside the gene matches: 4. In germline, CDR1 is SGHND, CDR2 FRSKSL. The CDR3 bases that were read are TGTGCCAGCAGTTCGACAGGGCGGGAACAGTAC. Translated, it gives CASSSTGREQY. The whole CDR3 sequence is CASSSTGREQYF.

Concerning this clone: Each gene name is a mouse one. From the germline J gene comes the end of the CDR3, since the read stops 1 residue before it. The genes are TRBV2 and TRBJ2-1, with TRBD2 as a possible D gene (7 bases). Trimming pared 0 bases from V and 3 bases from J, leaving 9 bases between. The CDR3 has 15 amino acids. CDR1 is LGHNA and CDR2 is YSYQKL in the germline V gene. The CDR3 DNA, read in part, is TGTGCCAGCAGCCAAGAAGGGGGGGTCTATGCTGAGCAGTTC. Translation gives CASSQEGGVYAEQF. The entire CDR3 is CASSQEGGVYAEQFF.

Note on this clone: Mouse gene names and germline throughout. The observed sequence ends 1 residue before the CDR3 terminus, with the missing tail filled in from the germline J gene. The gene calls are TRBV30 and TRBJ2-1; no clear D. Per the germline V gene, CDR1 is SQVVS and CDR2 is ANEGSEA. This CDR3 has 12 residues. Trimming stripped 3 bases from V and 3 bases from J, with 6 bases between. CDR3 DNA, as far as it was read: TGTAGTTCTAGGGCATCCTATGCTGAGCAGTTC. The encoded protein is CSSRASYAEQF. The entire CDR3 is CSSRASYAEQFF.

On this clone itself: These gene names are mouse names. The CDR3 protein is CASRGQKNSKNYAEQFF. CDR3 DNA (partial): TGTGCCAGCCGAGGACAGAAAAACTCTAAGAACTATGCTGAGCAGTTC. The V call is TRBV13-1, the J call TRBJ2-1; a possible D gene is TRBD1 (6 bases). Coverage ceases 1 residue before the CDR3 finishes, and the germline J gene fills in the end. This CDR3 contains 17 residues. The germline CDR1 and CDR2 sequences are NSHNY and SYGAGN. Trimming cost V 7 bases and J 1 base, with 21 bases left between them.

In its sample, this clone was seen a few times. Gene names refer to mouse genes. The read halts 1 residue ahead of the CDR3 end, with the missing end drawn from the germline J gene. The J gene is TRBJ2-7, the V gene TRBV4, with D uncertain. Per germline, CDR1 LGHDT and CDR2 YNNKQL (reference sequence). Trimming shortened V by 3 bases and J by 3 bases, and 0 bases separated the two germline ends. CDR3 length: 10 amino acids. The CDR3 region is CASSYYEQYF. CDR3 DNA (partial): TGTGCCAGCAGCTACTATGAACAGTAC.

For this clone: Mouse names are used for the genes. The read ends 1 residue shy of where the CDR3 ends; the end is completed using the germline J gene. This rearrangement joins TRBV13-2 to TRBJ2-3; 11 positions agree with TRBD2. This CDR3 comprises 17 residues. Germline assignment: CDR1 NNHNN and CDR2 SYGAGS (reference sequence). Trimming cost V 2 bases and J 0 bases; bases outside gene matches: 5. The CDR3 protein is CASGERDWGLSAETLYF. Incomplete CDR3 DNA: TGTGCCAGCGGTGAGCGGGACTGGGGGCTTAGTGCAGAAACGCTGTAT.

This clone was detected a few times. Gene and germline names: mouse. CDR3 DNA (partial): TGTGCCAGCAGCCAGCGGGACTGGGGGGGCTATGAACAGTAC. Protein sequence: CASSQRDWGGYEQY. The full CDR3 sequence reads CASSQRDWGGYEQYF. V gene TRBV5 combines with J gene TRBJ2-7; TRBD2 matches at 13 bases. From the germline J gene comes the end of the CDR3, since the read stops 1 residue before it. Losses at the gene ends were 3 bases for V and 3 bases for J; bases not matched to a gene: 2. The CDR3 has 15 amino acids. Germline CDR1 LGHNA, CDR2 YNLKQL (reference sequence).

A note on this clone: The genes and germline here are from mouse. The read stops 1 residue short of the end of the CDR3; the missing end is completed from the germline J gene. The rearrangement uses TRBV16 and TRBJ2-7, with 9 bases matching TRBD2. The CDR3 is 14 residues long. After removal of 2 bases from V and 7 bases from J, the junction contained 6 bases not matched to a gene. From germline, CDR1 is SGHSA and CDR2 FRNQAP. CDR3 sequence: CASSLSWGGREQYF. The covered CDR3 bases are TGTGCAAGCAGCTTAAGCTGGGGGGGGCGAGAACAGTAC. Supplemented by reference TRBV16 and TRBJ2-7, the full variable domain reads NAGVIQTPRHKVTGKGQEATLWCEPISGHSAVFWYRQTIVQGLEFLTYFRNQAPIDDSGMPKERFSAQMPNQSHSTLKIQSTQPQDSAVYLCASSLSWGGREQYFGPGTRLTVL.

About this clone: All gene names here are mouse names. The read is 1 residue too short to cover the CDR3 end, so that end is filled in from the germline J gene. The chain links TRBV19 to TRBJ1-4; no clear D. Trimming cost V 0 bases and J 0 bases, with 3 bases left between them. CDR3 length: 14 amino acids. The germline CDR1 and CDR2 sequences are FNHDT and SITEND (reference sequence). The part of the CDR3 DNA that was read is TGTGCCAGCAGTATAGAGATTTCCAACGAAAGATTATTT. This codes for CASSIEISNERLF. The full CDR3 reads CASSIEISNERLFF.

This clone was seen only a few times. Gene labels here are mouse ones. The read ends 1 residue shy of where the CDR3 ends; the end is completed using the germline J gene. The rearrangement joins TRBV13-3 to TRBJ2-7, with 8 positions matching TRBD2. With V trimmed by 0 bases and J by 0 bases, 5 bases remained unmatched. The CDR3 is 16 residues long. CDR1 is NNHDY, CDR2 SYVADS, per germline. CDR3 residues: CASSDAAGGSSYEQYF. CDR3 DNA, as far as it was read: TGTGCCAGCAGTGATGCTGCTGGGGGGTCCTCCTATGAACAGTAC.

In regard to this clone: The gene names given are mouse names. From the germline J gene comes the end of the CDR3, since the read stops 1 residue before it. V gene TRBV2 combines with J gene TRBJ1-1, with TRBD1 identical over 8 bases. The CDR3 runs 16 residues. Trimming took 0 bases from V and 4 from J; bases not matched to a gene: 7. Germline assignment: CDR1 LGHNA and CDR2 YSYQKL. The CDR3 reads CASSQEGRGRGTEVFF. The CDR3 bases that were read are TGTGCCAGCAGCCAAGAGGGCAGGGGGCGCGGCACAGAAGTCTTC.

A remark on this clone: These gene names are mouse names. The CDR3 end lies 1 residue beyond the end of the read and is filled in from the germline J gene. This chain uses TRBV31 with TRBJ2-4; 9 nucleotides align to TRBD2. The germline gives CDR1 GKSSPN, CDR2 SITVG. V dropped 1 base and J dropped 6; count of bases not matched to a gene: 5. This CDR3 contains 14 residues. CDR3 protein: CAWSQLGGRNTLYF. Partial CDR3 DNA: TGTGCCTGGAGTCAACTGGGGGGCAGGAACACCTTGTAC.

Notes on this clone: All gene names here are mouse names. Read sequence stops 1 residue before the CDR3 end, and the germline J gene provides the missing end. This rearrangement joins TRBV5 to TRBJ2-7; 11 bases map to TRBD1. Germline values: CDR1 LGHNA, CDR2 YNLKQL (reference sequence). The V gene end was trimmed by 3 bases and the J gene end by 5 bases; junction bases not matched to a gene: 3. This CDR3 comprises 14 residues. This chain's CDR3 is CASSHRDRGDEQYF. The DNA read from the CDR3 is TGTGCCAGCAGCCACCGGGACAGGGGGGATGAACAGTAC.

With regard to this clone: The germline and genes are mouse ones. The CDR3 extends 1 residue past the end of the read, so its final part is completed from the germline J gene. J is TRBJ1-5 and V is TRBV31, with 10 nucleotides matching TRBD1. Germline V CDR1 and CDR2: GKSSPN, SITVG. Germline trimming cut 3 bases from V and 5 bases from J; bases unmatched to any gene: 4. The CDR3 has 14 residues. The CDR3 region is CAWSPGTGDQAPLF. Incomplete CDR3 DNA: TGTGCCTGGAGCCCCGGGACAGGGGACCAGGCTCCGCTT.

With respect to this clone: Gene names and germline refer to mouse. The read finishes 1 residue shy of the CDR3 end, and the germline J gene is used to complete it. The chain combines TRBV2 with TRBJ2-3; 7 bases match TRBD2. The CDR3 is 14 amino acids. The germline V gene encodes CDR1 LGHNA and CDR2 YSYQKL. After removal of 0 bases from V and 3 bases from J, the junction contained 0 bases not matched to a gene. CDR3 sequence: CASSQDWGAETLYF. The CDR3 DNA, read in part, is TGTGCCAGCAGCCAAGACTGGGGGGCAGAAACGCTGTAT.

Points on this clone: Genes and germline come from the mouse. The read stops 1 residue short of the end of the CDR3; the missing end is completed from the germline J gene. The chain recombines TRBV13-1 with TRBJ2-3, with D hard to call. CDR3 length: 14 amino acids. The germline V gene has CDR1 NSHNY and CDR2 SYGAGN. V was cut by 3 bases and J by 0 bases, with 8 bases left in between. This chain's CDR3 is CASSGLSSAETLYF. The sequenced CDR3 bases are TGTGCCAGCAGTGGCCTTAGTAGTGCAGAAACGCTGTAT.

For this clone: Gene names and germline refer to mouse. The read terminates 1 residue ahead of where the CDR3 ends, so the germline J gene completes it. This rearrangement joins TRBV14 to TRBJ1-5; TRBD1 matches 7 bases. Looked up from germline, CDR1 is SGHDT and CDR2 is FRDEAV. The ends lost 6 bases at V and 0 bases at J; junction bases unmatched: 3. The CDR3 is 14 amino acids. CDR3 DNA (partial): TGTGCCAGCAAGGGGACAGATAACAACCAGGCTCCGCTT. This codes for CASKGTDNNQAPL. The whole CDR3 is CASKGTDNNQAPLF.